One sample yielded the 23 T cell receptor beta chains listed below, sequenced in a study of OX40 agonist ivuxolimab in advanced cancers. Produced via immunoSEQ multiplex PCR; TCRdb's table is partial and in-frame only. The table includes 100,000 or so clones, 90% to 96% detected once. The sample consisted of CD4+ or CD8+ T cells sorted from blood, taken in a trial of the OX40 agonist ivuxolimab. The receptors shown here come from an adult with an advanced solid tumor such as melanoma, head and neck, liver or kidney cancer.

This chain connects TRBV28 to TRBJ1-2, with TRBD1 identical over 8 bases. The CDR3 has 14 residues. In germline, CDR1 is MDHEN, CDR2 SYDVKM. The V segment lost 5 bases and the J segment 8 bases; nucleotides outside the gene matches: 10. In DNA form, the CDR3 reads TGTGCCAGCAGTCAGATCCAGGGGGCCGGGGGCTACACCTTC. This translates into CASSQIQGAGGYTF.

The genes are TRBV7-9 and TRBJ1-1; TRBD1 might be the D (5 bases). Germline V gene lookup returns CDR1 SEHNR and CDR2 FQNEAQ (reference sequence). The CDR3 covers 15 residues. V was trimmed by 4 bases and J by 4 bases, leaving 16 bases between them. CDR3 DNA: TGTGCCAGCAGCTCCGGGACTGTGGAGAGCACTGAAGCTTTCTTT. As protein: CASSSGTVESTEAFF. Full variable domain (remainder filled in from reference TRBV7-9 and TRBJ1-1): DTGVSQNPRHKITKRGQNVTFRCDPISEHNRLYWYRQTLGQGPEFLTYFQNEAQLEKSRLLSDRFSAERPKGSFSTLEIQRTEQGDSAMYLCASSSGTVESTEAFFGQGTRLTVV.

V gene TRBV6-5 combines with J gene TRBJ1-1, with no clear D. Trimming took 3 bases from V and 1 from J, leaving 6 bases between them. Germline CDR1 and CDR2: MNHEY and SVGAGI. CDR3 length: 13 amino acids. The CDR3: CASSYKGNTEAFF. The CDR3 nucleotides are TGTGCCAGCAGTTATAAGGGGAACACTGAAGCTTTCTTT.

This chain uses TRBV27 with TRBJ1-5, with D perhaps TRBD1 (5 bases). V was pared by 6 bases and J by 3 bases, with 12 bases between. Germline CDR1 and CDR2: MNHEY and SMNVEV (reference sequence). The CDR3 sequence is 14 residues long. The CDR3 nucleotides read TGTGCCAGCAGACCAGGGAGTTCCAATCAGCCCCAGCATTTT. It codes for CASRPGSSNQPQHF.

V is TRBV2 and J is TRBJ1-1, with 9 nucleotides matching TRBD1. Unmatched junction bases numbered 2, after V lost 3 bases and J lost 3 bases. The CDR3 sequence is 14 residues long. Germline V CDR1 and CDR2: SNHLY, FYNNEI. For the CDR3, the DNA is TGTGCCAGCAGTGACACAGGGGGCTACACTGAAGCTTTCTTT. Translated, it gives CASSDTGGYTEAFF. Looking up the rest from reference TRBV2 and TRBJ1-1 gives the full variable domain: EPEVTQTPSHQVTQMGQEVILRCVPISNHLYFYWYRQILGQKVEFLVSFYNNEISEKSEIFDDQFSVERPDGSNFTLKIRSTKLEDSAMYFCASSDTGGYTEAFFGQGTRLTVV.

The chain carries TRBV30 and TRBJ2-3; no definite D call. This CDR3 spans 12 amino acids. Trimming pared 2 bases from V and 2 bases from J, leaving 5 bases between. CDR1 is GTSNPN, CDR2 SVGIG, per germline (reference sequence). Written as DNA, the CDR3 is TGTGCCTGGAGTAAGGTCACAGATACGCAGTATTTT. Its protein is CAWSKVTDTQYF.

The chain combines TRBV11-2 with TRBJ1-1; D is unclear. This CDR3 has 13 amino acids. The V and J ends lost 0 bases and 11 bases respectively, with 13 bases between them. Germline V gene sequence: CDR1 SGHAT, CDR2 FQNNGV. Written as DNA, the CDR3 is TGTGCCAGCAGCTTAGATCATAGCGGTAACGCTTTCTTT. Its protein product is CASSLDHSGNAFF.

The table lists this clone with a count of one. The rearrangement links TRBV30 to TRBJ1-3, with TRBD1 as a possible D gene (5 bases). This CDR3 has 15 amino acids. From germline, CDR1 is GTSNPN and CDR2 SVGIG (reference sequence). V was clipped by 3 bases and J by 1 base, with 13 bases between them. The CDR3 reads CAWRTDSGSGNTIYF. The CDR3 DNA follows: TGTGCCTGGAGGACAGATAGCGGTTCTGGAAACACCATATATTTT.

The count of this clone is one. Other DNA sequences in this sample translate to the same CDR3. The chain employs TRBV9 and TRBJ2-3; 7 bases are a match to TRBD2. This CDR3 region has 15 residues. The trim removed 0 bases at V and 1 base at J, leaving 2 bases unmatched. The germline V gene encodes CDR1 SGDLS and CDR2 YYNGEE. CDR3 in amino acids: CASSVGGRGTDTQYF. The CDR3 nucleotides read TGTGCCAGCAGCGTAGGGGGGAGGGGCACAGATACGCAGTATTTT.

The CDR3 DNA reads TGTGCCAGCAGCCCTTTGGGACAGGGTTACAATGAGCAGTTCTTC. This encodes CASSPLGQGYNEQFF. The rearrangement uses TRBV9 and TRBJ2-1; 9 bases are a match to TRBD1. Trimming cost V 4 bases and J 4 bases; bases outside gene matches: 6. From germline, CDR1 is SGDLS and CDR2 YYNGEE. The CDR3 consists of 15 residues. Looking up the rest from reference TRBV9 and TRBJ2-1 gives the full variable domain: DSGVTQTPKHLITATGQRVTLRCSPRSGDLSVYWYQQSLDQGLQFLIQYYNGEERAKGNILERFSAQQFPDLHSELNLSSLELGDSALYFCASSPLGQGYNEQFFGPGTRLTVL.

The CDR3 nucleotides read TGTGCCAGCAGGTTGGACGGGGCGGGGGAAAAACTGTTTTTT. Translated: CASRLDGAGEKLFF. This chain links TRBV27 with TRBJ1-4, with D possibly being TRBD1 (5 bases). This CDR3 region has 14 residues. The germline V gene encodes CDR1 MNHEY and CDR2 SMNVEV (reference sequence). Trimming stripped 6 bases from V and 8 bases from J, with 16 bases between.

This chain uses TRBV7-9 with TRBJ2-7; 7 nucleotides agree with TRBD2. The CDR3 has 16 residues. Per germline, CDR1 SEHNR and CDR2 FQNEAQ (reference sequence). Trimming took 2 bases from V and 4 from J; bases not matched to a gene: 11. CDR3 in DNA: TGTGCCAGCAGCTTAATATTAGGGCTAGCGGTATACGAGCAGTACTTC. Amino acids: CASSLILGLAVYEQYF.

The chain joins TRBV5-4 to TRBJ2-1; 8 nucleotides match TRBD2. Germline V gene lookup returns CDR1 SGHNT and CDR2 YYREEE (reference sequence). J gave up 5 bases and V 4 bases, and 8 bases lay outside the gene matches. This CDR3 is built from 15 residues. CDR3 coding DNA: TGTGCCAGCAGCATGGGACTAGTGTCAGACAATGAGCAGTTCTTC. Protein product: CASSMGLVSDNEQFF.

V is TRBV7-3 and J is TRBJ2-7, with D perhaps being TRBD1 or TRBD2 (5 bases each). The length of the CDR3 is 15 residues. The germline gives CDR1 SGHTA, CDR2 FQGTGA. V was clipped by 3 bases and J by 2 bases, with 14 bases between them. CDR3 in amino acids: CASSFEGQTTYEQYF. In DNA form, the CDR3 reads TGTGCCAGCAGCTTTGAGGGGCAGACCACCTACGAGCAGTACTTC.

The chain recombines TRBV7-3 with TRBJ2-1; D may be TRBD1 (5 bases). The CDR3 extends over 17 amino acids. CDR1 SGHTA and CDR2 FQGTGA come from the germline V gene. Trimming removed 3 bases at V and 0 bases at J, with 15 bases between. CDR3 sequence: CASSFSLDRSSYNEQFF. The CDR3, as DNA: TGTGCCAGCAGCTTCAGCTTAGACAGAAGCTCCTACAATGAGCAGTTCTTC.

The chain is built from TRBV19 and TRBJ2-1; D is ambiguous. The germline V and J ends were trimmed by 3 bases and 2 bases, with 11 bases remaining between them. Germline CDR1 reads LNHDA; CDR2 reads SQIVND (reference sequence). The CDR3 runs 15 residues. CDR3 sequence reads: CASSIGQTPYNEQFF. For the CDR3, the DNA is TGTGCCAGTAGTATCGGTCAGACCCCCTACAATGAGCAGTTCTTC.

The chain is built from TRBV30 and TRBJ1-5; D not resolved. The V gene lost 2 bases and the J gene lost 4 bases, with 12 bases spanning the gap. The germline V gene encodes CDR1 GTSNPN and CDR2 SVGIG (reference sequence). This CDR3 contains 14 residues. The CDR3 DNA is TGTGCCTGGAGTAATGGGCAAGGGAATCAGCCCCAGCATTTT. Encoded protein: CAWSNGQGNQPQHF.

The gene calls are TRBV16 and TRBJ2-5, with 8 bases fitting TRBD1. This CDR3 contains 14 residues. Trimming at V came to 4 bases and at J to 6 bases, leaving 7 bases not matched to a gene. CDR1 is KGHSY, CDR2 FQNENV, per germline. In DNA, the CDR3 is TGTGCCAGCAGCCTGGATGGACAGGGACAGACCCAGTACTTC. Protein sequence: CASSLDGQGQTQYF.

The chain couples TRBV28 to TRBJ1-2, with 10 nucleotides matching TRBD1. CDR1 and CDR2 (germline): MDHEN, SYDVKM. The CDR3 sequence is 14 residues long. V was pared by 3 bases and J by 8 bases, with 6 bases of the junction left unmatched. The CDR3 sequence is CASSFLGTGVGYTF. CDR3 DNA: TGTGCCAGCAGTTTCCTTGGGACAGGGGTAGGCTACACCTTC.

V and J are TRBV4-1 and TRBJ2-4, with 11 bases fitting TRBD2. The CDR3 sequence is 19 residues long. The V segment lost 1 base and the J segment 1 base; nucleotides outside the gene matches: 9. Germline V lookup: CDR1 MGHRA, CDR2 YSYEKL. The CDR3 DNA sequence: TGCGCCAGCAGCCAAGGCGGTACTAGCGGGAGCGGGGCCAAAAACATTCAGTACTTC. Translating it yields CASSQGGTSGSGAKNIQYF.

The chain joins TRBV4-1 to TRBJ1-1; D is possibly TRBD1 (5 bases). Trimming took off 1 base at V and 0 bases at J, with 12 bases between the two ends. Germline CDR1 reads MGHRA; CDR2 reads YSYEKL. This CDR3 is built from 16 residues. The CDR3 DNA sequence: TGCGCCAGCAGCCAAGGTCTGGGGGAGTTGAACACTGAAGCTTTCTTT. Its translation: CASSQGLGELNTEAFF.

The chain carries TRBV4-3 and TRBJ1-2; D is ambiguous. The length of the CDR3 is 16 residues. V dropped 0 bases and J dropped 2 bases, with 13 bases sitting between them. Germline loops: CDR1 LGHNA, CDR2 YSLEER. In DNA, the CDR3 is TGCGCCAGCAGCCAAGATTTAGGAGCGGGGAACTATGGCTACACCTTC. It translates to CASSQDLGAGNYGYTF.

This clone has just one count. Other DNA sequences of this sample code for an identical CDR3. This rearrangement joins TRBV27 to TRBJ2-5; unclear D gene. There are 11 residues in the CDR3. Trimming shortened V by 2 bases and J by 5 bases, and 3 bases separated the two germline ends. The germline gives CDR1 MNHEY, CDR2 SMNVEV (reference sequence). The CDR3 sequence is CASSLGETQYF. CDR3 coding DNA: TGTGCCAGCAGTTTAGGGGAGACCCAGTACTTC.